The clone carrying this T cell receptor beta chain was observed a single time. The sample belongs to a study of cytomegalovirus exposure and HLA in healthy donors. Germline V gives CDR1 SGHNT, CDR2 YYREEE (reference sequence). V lost 4 bases, J lost 0 bases, and 11 bases lay in between. The CDR3 is made up of 14 amino acids. The PCR was carried out with 60 Vbeta primers and 13 Jbeta primers. Generated by immunoSEQ multiplex PCR, the TCRdb table keeps only in-frame clones and is missing some. This sample carries 160,000 or so clones, roughly 82% of them seen once, and the ten largest clones take 6.4%. The chain recombines TRBV5-4 with TRBJ2-7, with a tentative D call TRBD2 (6 bases). Sequenced input: PBMCs. The clonotype comes from a man aged 45 to 65 in good health and CMV-seropositive. CDR3 nucleotide sequence: TGTGCCAGCAGCGCGCGGGGAACCTCCTACGAGCAGTACTTC. It codes for CASSARGTSYEQYF.